The source of this TCR beta chain is a study of T cells in Graves' hyperthyroidism and ophthalmopathy. No progression to ophthalmopathy during 18 months of follow-up defined stable disease. A patient was excluded if there was uncontrolled infection, other autoimmune disease, pregnancy or lactation. The authors obtained PBMCs from roughly 10 ml of fresh peripheral blood. It was RNA transcripts that yielded the amplified TCR beta CDR3 regions. HTBI primers were employed in a first-round RT-PCR of the TCR CDR3. In TCRdb, the multiplex PCR reads were re-called with MiXCR into one record per CDR3 protein. The table has around 500,000 distinct CDR3 sequences, over 13% seen once. The study's findings and limits: A model of 13 V-J pairs discriminated ophthalmopathy from stable hyperthyroidism.

Many counts were recorded for this clonotype. No antigen is known for it. The V end lost 4 bases, the J end lost 12 bases, and 10 bases lay between the germline ends. Per germline, CDR1 MNHEY and CDR2 SVGEGT. This CDR3 is 11 amino acids long. The rearrangement joins TRBV6-2 or TRBV6-3 to TRBJ2-1; TRBD2 might be the D (5 bases). This receptor was obtained from a woman under 30 with Graves' hyperthyroidism. Sequences were obtained from blood. CDR3 protein: CASSSLGRQFF. The CDR3 DNA is TGTGCCAGCAGTTCCCTAGGGAGGCAGTTCTTC.